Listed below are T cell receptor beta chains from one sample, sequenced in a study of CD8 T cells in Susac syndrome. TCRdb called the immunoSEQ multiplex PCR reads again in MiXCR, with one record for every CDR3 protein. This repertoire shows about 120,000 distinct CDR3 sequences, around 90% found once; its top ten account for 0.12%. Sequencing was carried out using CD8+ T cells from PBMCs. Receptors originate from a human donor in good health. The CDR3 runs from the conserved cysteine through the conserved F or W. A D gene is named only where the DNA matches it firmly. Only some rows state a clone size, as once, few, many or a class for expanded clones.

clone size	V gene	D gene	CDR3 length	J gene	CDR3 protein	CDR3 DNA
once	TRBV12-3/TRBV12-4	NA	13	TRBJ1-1	CASSLEGWTEAFF	TGTGCCAGCAGTTTAGAGGGGTGGACTGAAGCTTTCTTT
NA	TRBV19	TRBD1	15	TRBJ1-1	CASSMREQGGTEAFF	TGTGCCAGTAGTATGCGGGAACAGGGGGGCACTGAAGCTTTCTTT
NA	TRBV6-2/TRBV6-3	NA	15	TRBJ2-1	CASSPPSRGYNEQFF	TGTGCCAGCAGCCCGCCGAGCCGGGGTTACAATGAGCAGTTCTTC
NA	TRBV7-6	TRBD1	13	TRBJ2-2	CASSSGGPGELFF	TGTGCCAGCAGCTCAGGGGGTCCCGGGGAGCTGTTTTTT
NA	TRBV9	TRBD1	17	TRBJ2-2	CASSVEGQGDYPGELFF	TGTGCCAGCAGCGTTGAAGGACAGGGGGATTATCCCGGGGAGCTGTTTTTT
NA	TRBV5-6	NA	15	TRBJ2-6	CASSYEGPGANVLTF	TGTGCCAGCAGCTATGAGGGGCCTGGGGCCAACGTCCTGACTTTC
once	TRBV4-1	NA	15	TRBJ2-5	CASSQEGAGQETQYF	TGCGCCAGCAGCCAAGAGGGGGCCGGCCAAGAGACCCAGTACTTC
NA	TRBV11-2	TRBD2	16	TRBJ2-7	CASSAYPGGQNYEQYF	TGTGCCAGCAGCGCCTACCCGGGGGGGCAAAACTACGAGCAGTACTTC
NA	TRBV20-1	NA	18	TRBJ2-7	CSAPRVPRQETNTYEQYF	TGCAGTGCTCCCCGAGTACCGAGACAGGAAACTAACACCTACGAGCAGTACTTC
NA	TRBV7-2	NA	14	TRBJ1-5	CASSRGGTNQPQHF	TGTGCCAGCAGCCGGGGGGGGACCAATCAGCCCCAGCATTTT
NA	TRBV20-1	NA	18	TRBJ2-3	CSASDQSGGKTLTDTQYF	TGCAGTGCTAGCGACCAGTCCGGCGGAAAAACGCTCACAGATACGCAGTATTTT
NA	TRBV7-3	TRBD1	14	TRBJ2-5	CASSRTGSSETQYF	TGTGCCAGCAGCAGGACAGGGAGTTCCGAGACCCAGTACTTC
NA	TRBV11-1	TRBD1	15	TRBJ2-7	CASRPPGQGNYEQYF	TGTGCCAGCAGACCTCCGGGACAGGGTAACTACGAGCAGTACTTC
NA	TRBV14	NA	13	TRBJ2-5	CASSQGQRETQYF	TGTGCCAGCAGCCAAGGACAGAGAGAGACCCAGTACTTC
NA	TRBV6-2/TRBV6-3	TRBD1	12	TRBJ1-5	CASSFRQGPQHF	TGTGCCAGCAGTTTCCGACAGGGGCCCCAGCATTTT
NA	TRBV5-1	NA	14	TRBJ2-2	CASTPVPDTGELFF	TGCGCCAGCACCCCGGTTCCGGACACCGGGGAGCTGTTTTTT
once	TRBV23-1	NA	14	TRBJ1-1	CASSHPTGNTEAFF	TGCGCCAGCAGTCACCCAACAGGGAACACTGAAGCTTTCTTT
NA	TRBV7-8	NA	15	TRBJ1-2	CASSLAPRLNYGYTF	TGTGCCAGCAGCTTAGCGCCTCGACTGAACTATGGCTACACCTTC
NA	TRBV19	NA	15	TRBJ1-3	CASHDVGGPGNTIYF	TGTGCCAGCCATGACGTCGGTGGCCCTGGAAACACCATATATTTT
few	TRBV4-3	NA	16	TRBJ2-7	CASSQGTSMPAGEQYF	TGCGCCAGCAGCCAAGGAACATCAATGCCAGCCGGCGAGCAGTACTTC
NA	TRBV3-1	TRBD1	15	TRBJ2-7	CASSQRTGSTYEQYF	TGTGCCAGCAGCCAGAGGACAGGGAGCACCTACGAGCAGTACTTC
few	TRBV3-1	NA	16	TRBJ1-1	CASSRGGHKLNTEAFF	TGTGCCAGCAGCCGAGGGGGTCATAAACTGAACACTGAAGCTTTCTTT
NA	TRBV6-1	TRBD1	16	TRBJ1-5	CASSIWTGRGNQPQHF	TGTGCCAGCTCGATATGGACAGGTAGAGGCAATCAGCCCCAGCATTTT
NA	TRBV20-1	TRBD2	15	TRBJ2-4	CSARDLGGSKNIQYF	TGCAGTGCTAGAGATCTCGGGGGGTCCAAAAACATTCAGTACTTC
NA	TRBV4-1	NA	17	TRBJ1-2	CASSQDKTATKSRGYTF	TGCGCCAGCAGCCAAGATAAGACAGCTACTAAATCTAGGGGCTACACCTTC
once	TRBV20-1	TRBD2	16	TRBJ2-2	CSAKTSGRVNTGELFF	TGCAGTGCTAAGACTAGCGGGAGGGTAAACACCGGGGAGCTGTTTTTT
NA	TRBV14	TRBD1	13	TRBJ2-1	CASRRQGALEQFF	TGTGCCAGCCGGAGACAGGGGGCTCTTGAGCAGTTCTTC
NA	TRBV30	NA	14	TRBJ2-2	CAWSGHSNTGELFF	TGTGCCTGGAGTGGACACTCGAACACCGGGGAGCTGTTTTTT
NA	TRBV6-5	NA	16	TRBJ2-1	CASSYPGAGSYNEQFF	TGTGCCAGCAGTTACCCAGGGGCGGGCTCCTACAATGAGCAGTTCTTC
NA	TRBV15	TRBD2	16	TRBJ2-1	CATSISSGRTYNEQFF	TGTGCCACCAGCATTAGTAGCGGGAGGACCTACAATGAGCAGTTCTTC
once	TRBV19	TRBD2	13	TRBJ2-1	CASIERGDNEQFF	TGTGCCAGTATAGAGCGGGGGGACAATGAGCAGTTCTTC
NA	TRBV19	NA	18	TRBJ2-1	CASSMRLASVSSYNEQFF	TGTGCCAGTAGTATGAGGTTGGCTAGCGTGAGCTCCTACAATGAGCAGTTCTTC
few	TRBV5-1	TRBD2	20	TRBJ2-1	CASSLPLGTSGRETYNEQFF	TGCGCCAGCAGCCTCCCATTGGGGACTAGCGGGAGAGAGACCTACAATGAGCAGTTCTTC
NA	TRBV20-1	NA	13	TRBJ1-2	CSASTTFNYGYTF	TGCAGTGCTAGTACTACTTTTAACTATGGCTACACCTTC
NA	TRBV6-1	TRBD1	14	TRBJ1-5	CASRVSGGGQPQHF	TGTGCCAGTCGAGTTTCAGGGGGCGGTCAGCCCCAGCATTTT
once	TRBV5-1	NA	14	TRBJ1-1	CASSGGGRDTEAFF	TGCGCCAGCAGTGGGGGCGGAAGGGACACTGAAGCTTTCTTT
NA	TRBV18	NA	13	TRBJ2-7	CASQGMGTYEQYF	TGTGCCAGCCAGGGGATGGGAACCTACGAGCAGTACTTC
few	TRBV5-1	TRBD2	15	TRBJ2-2	CASSRGGSLTGELFF	TGCGCCAGCAGCCGGGGGGGTTCGCTCACCGGGGAGCTGTTTTTT
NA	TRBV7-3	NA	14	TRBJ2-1	CASSLPGTYNEQFF	TGTGCCAGCAGCCTCCCCGGGACTTACAATGAGCAGTTCTTC
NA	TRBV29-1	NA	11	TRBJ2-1	CSSASIDEQFF	TGCAGCTCTGCCTCTATCGATGAGCAGTTCTTC
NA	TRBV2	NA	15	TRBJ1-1	CAWMSSQGLNTEAFF	TGTGCCTGGATGAGTTCACAGGGCTTGAACACTGAAGCTTTCTTT
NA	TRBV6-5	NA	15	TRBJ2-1	CASRPTDRFNNEQFF	TGTGCCAGCAGGCCGACCGACAGATTCAACAATGAGCAGTTCTTC
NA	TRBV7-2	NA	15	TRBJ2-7	CASSLNPGTSYEQYF	TGTGCCAGCAGCTTAAACCCAGGGACCTCCTACGAGCAGTACTTC
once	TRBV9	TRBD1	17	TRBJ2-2	CASRPGGLGGNPGELFF	TGTGCCAGCAGGCCAGGGGGCCTTGGCGGTAATCCCGGGGAGCTGTTTTTT
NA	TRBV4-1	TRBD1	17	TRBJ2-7	CASSRSSSGGAYNEQYF	TGCGCCAGCAGCCGAAGTAGCTCAGGGGGCGCTTACAACGAGCAGTACTTC
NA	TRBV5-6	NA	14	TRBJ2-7	CASSAAPAVNEQYF	TGTGCCAGCAGCGCGGCCCCAGCCGTGAACGAGCAGTACTTC
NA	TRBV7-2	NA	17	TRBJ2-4	CASSLVPTALAKNIQYF	TGTGCCAGCAGCTTAGTCCCGACAGCACTAGCCAAAAACATTCAGTACTTC
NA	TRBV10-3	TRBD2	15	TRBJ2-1	CATTRTSGPNNEQFF	TGTGCCACCACTAGGACTAGCGGGCCTAACAATGAGCAGTTCTTC
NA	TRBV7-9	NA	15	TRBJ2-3	CASSVVALEGDTQYF	TGTGCCAGCAGCGTGGTCGCGCTTGAAGGAGATACGCAGTATTTT
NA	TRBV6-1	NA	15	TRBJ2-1	CASSEVARGPDEQFF	TGTGCCAGCAGTGAAGTAGCGAGGGGACCGGATGAGCAGTTCTTC
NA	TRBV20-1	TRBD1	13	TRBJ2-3	CRMGQGSTDTQYF	TGCAGGATGGGACAGGGGAGCACAGATACGCAGTATTTT
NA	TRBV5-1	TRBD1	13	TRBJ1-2	CASSVGTGEGYTF	TGCGCCAGCAGCGTTGGGACAGGGGAAGGCTACACCTTC
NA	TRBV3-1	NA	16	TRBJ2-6	CASIQGAYSGANVLTF	TGTGCCAGCATCCAAGGGGCTTACTCTGGGGCCAACGTCCTGACTTTC
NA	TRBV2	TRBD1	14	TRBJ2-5	CASSGQGGIETQYF	TGTGCCAGCAGCGGACAGGGTGGAATAGAGACCCAGTACTTC